Sequencing of this TCR beta chain was carried out in a study of regulatory T cells in long-lasting Graves disease. Germline V lookup: CDR1 LGHDT, CDR2 YNNKEL (reference sequence). The CDR3 is made up of 12 amino acids. V was pared by 0 bases and J by 10 bases, with 7 bases between. With iRepertoire HTBI primers and Arm-PCR of CDR3 regions, TCR beta libraries were built. A single record per CDR3 protein comes from TCRdb applying MiXCR to the multiplex PCR reads. Seen here are some 220,000 distinct CDR3 sequences, roughly 19% observed once, and the top ten hold approximately 12%. Time point noted: newly diagnosed GD, antithyroid drugs for less than 3 months. Generation of the TCR library employed RNA extracted from PBMCs. This clonotype occurred many times. Another study also made use of these data, one on T cells in Graves' hyperthyroidism and ophthalmopathy.

The sequencing here drew on peripheral blood mononuclear cells (PBMCs), taken at new diagnosis, from a patient treated with antithyroid drugs. This chain joins TRBV3-1 and TRBJ1-3; no firm D call. This receptor was identified in a woman aged 25-40 years with Graves disease. CDR3 nucleotides: TGTGCCAGCAGCCAAGAACCCGTGACCATATATTTT. It codes for CASSQEPVTIYF.